This passage covers 18 T cell receptor beta chains from one sample sequenced in a study of neurological immune-mediated disorders. TCRdb passed the 5' RACE reads through MiXCR, listing each CDR3 protein once. The profile shows around 79,000 distinct CDR3 sequences, 13% to 15% of them singletons. Sequences were obtained from PBMCs. The receptors were gathered from a woman between 50 and 59 years old in good health.

This clonotype appeared many times. The J gene is TRBJ2-7, the V gene TRBV28, with D hard to call. The germline V and J ends were trimmed by 5 bases and 5 bases, with 10 bases remaining between them. This CDR3 has 12 residues. CDR1 and CDR2 (germline): MDHEN, SYDVKM. Here the CDR3 reads CASSPPQNEQYF. CDR3 in DNA: TGTGCCAGCAGTCCCCCCCAGAACGAGCAGTACTTC.

This clonotype was recorded many times. This chain links TRBV20-1 with TRBJ1-5; no clear D gene. Germline CDR1 reads DFQATT; CDR2 reads SNEGSKA (reference sequence). V was pared by 1 base and J by 7 bases, with 11 bases between. This CDR3 is 13 amino acids long. The CDR3 protein is CSARGDLPQPQHF. CDR3 nucleotide sequence: TGCAGTGCTAGAGGCGACCTTCCCCAGCCCCAGCATTTT.

This clonotype was seen at least ten times. This sequence joins TRBV10-3 and TRBJ2-7; the match to TRBD2 covers 14 bases. Germline V CDR1 and CDR2: ENHRY, SYGVKD. Trimming at V came to 8 bases and at J to 7 bases, leaving 10 bases not matched to a gene. The CDR3 consists of 15 residues. The CDR3 region has the DNA TGTGCCATCGGTAATCCGGGACTAGCGGGAGTGGAGCAGTACTTC. Translation: CAIGNPGLAGVEQYF.

There are many counts of this clonotype. The chain employs TRBV11-2 and TRBJ2-2; D might be TRBD1 (6 bases). Trimming removed 8 bases from V and 5 bases from J, with 15 bases in between. The CDR3 is 14 amino acids. CDR1 and CDR2 from the germline V gene are SGHAT and FQNNGV. The CDR3 region has the DNA TGTGCCAGCCGACCGGGACATGAGACCGGGGAGCTGTTTTTT. Amino acids: CASRPGHETGELFF.

The chain employs TRBV5-1 and TRBJ2-7, with 9 bases that match TRBD2. Germline CDR1 and CDR2: SGHRS and YFSETQ. With V trimmed by 3 bases and J by 7 bases, 11 bases remained unmatched. This CDR3 region has 15 residues. CDR3 in amino acids: CASSWGLASTEEQYF. CDR3 in DNA: TGCGCCAGCAGCTGGGGACTAGCTTCAACGGAGGAGCAGTACTTC.

This clonotype has a count of ten or more. This chain links TRBV20-1 with TRBJ2-7, with D possibly TRBD2 on 5 matching bases. Germline V CDR1 and CDR2: DFQATT, SNEGSKA (reference sequence). V lost 3 bases, J lost 0 bases, and 15 bases lay in between. CDR3 size: 15 residues. The CDR3, as DNA: TGCAGTGCTAGCTACCGGGGAGCGCCCTCCTACGAGCAGTACTTC. Translated, it gives CSASYRGAPSYEQYF.

This clonotype was picked up many times. This chain connects TRBV11-2 to TRBJ2-1; D ambiguous. The CDR3 is 13 amino acids. The V and J ends lost 2 bases and 14 bases respectively, with 16 bases between them. The V gene's germline CDR1 is SGHAT and CDR2 FQNNGV. As DNA, the CDR3 is TGTGCCAGCAGCTTACGAGACAATCTCGGTAAGTTCTTC. Translating gives CASSLRDNLGKFF.

This clonotype was picked up many times. The V call is TRBV5-1, the J call TRBJ1-5; D unclear. The V end was cut by 4 bases, the J end by 4 bases, with 9 bases between. The CDR3 is 13 residues long. Germline V gives CDR1 SGHRS, CDR2 YFSETQ. CDR3 in DNA: TGCGCCAGCAGCCCAGGCCAAAATCAGCCCCAGCATTTT. Its translation is CASSPGQNQPQHF.

In DNA form, the CDR3 reads TGTGCCAGCAGCGTAGATGGGACATTCTCCTACGAGCAGTACTTC. Translation gives CASSVDGTFSYEQYF. The chain recombines TRBV9 with TRBJ2-7, with D possibly matching TRBD1 (6 bases). This CDR3 is built from 15 residues. The germline V gene has CDR1 SGDLS and CDR2 YYNGEE. Between the trimmed V and J ends, which lost 0 bases and 0 bases, there was a span of 10 bases.

This clonotype has a count of ten or more. The chain links TRBV2 to TRBJ2-7; 7 positions agree with TRBD1. The CDR3 covers 13 residues. Germline CDR1 and CDR2: SNHLY and FYNNEI. With V trimmed by 7 bases and J by 4 bases, 7 bases remained unmatched. The CDR3 DNA sequence: TGTGCCAGCACAGTAGGGACAGTGTACGAGCAGTACTTC. It translates to CASTVGTVYEQYF. Looking up the rest from reference TRBV2 and TRBJ2-7 gives the full variable domain: EPEVTQTPSHQVTQMGQEVILRCVPISNHLYFYWYRQILGQKVEFLVSFYNNEISEKSEIFDDQFSVERPDGSNFTLKIRSTKLEDSAMYFCASTVGTVYEQYFGPGTRLTVT.

In this sample, this clonotype turned up many times. The genes are TRBV24-1 and TRBJ1-1; a weak D match, TRBD1 (6 bases). Trimming cost V 7 bases and J 0 bases, with 11 bases left between them. Germline assignment: CDR1 KGHDR and CDR2 SFDVKD. The CDR3 length is 14 residues. This chain's CDR3 is CATRSEGVNTEAFF. The DNA for the CDR3 is TGTGCCACCAGGTCGGAGGGGGTGAACACTGAAGCTTTCTTT.

This clonotype was observed many times. The chain couples TRBV28 to TRBJ2-1; TRBD2 matches 14 bases. This CDR3 has 12 amino acids. J gave up 15 bases and V 8 bases, and 6 bases lay outside the gene matches. Germline CDR1 reads MDHEN; CDR2 reads SYDVKM. Written as DNA, the CDR3 is TGTGCCAGCCTGGGACTAGCGGGAGAGGTGTTCTTC. It encodes CASLGLAGEVFF. The full variable domain, its missing parts supplied by reference TRBV28 and TRBJ2-1, is DVKVTQSSRYLVKRTGEKVFLECVQDMDHENMFWYRQDPGLGLRLIYFSYDVKMKEKGDIPEGYSVSREKKERFSLILESASTNQTSMYLCASLGLAGEVFFGPGTRLTVL.

This clonotype was detected many times. This chain joins TRBV29-1 and TRBJ2-3; D unresolved. The CDR3 totals 14 residues. The germline gives CDR1 SQVTM, CDR2 ANQGSEA. The ends were cut back, 4 bases at V and 2 bases at J, with 13 bases in the middle. The CDR3: CSVAPVDNTDTQYF. CDR3 coding DNA: TGCAGCGTTGCACCCGTGGATAACACAGATACGCAGTATTTT.

This clonotype was detected only a few times. The chain is built from TRBV12-3 or TRBV12-4 and TRBJ1-5; 8 nucleotides match TRBD1. This CDR3 has 13 residues. J was trimmed by 9 bases and V by 6 bases; bases with no gene match: 7. CDR3 protein: CASRGQGGRPQHF. CDR3 bases: TGTGCCAGCAGAGGACAGGGAGGTCGGCCCCAGCATTTT.

This clonotype occurred many times. The V and J genes are TRBV29-1 and TRBJ1-1; 7 bases are a match to TRBD1. After removal of 7 bases from V and 7 bases from J, the junction contained 6 bases not matched to a gene. The CDR3 runs 11 residues. Germline loops: CDR1 SQVTM, CDR2 ANQGSEA. The CDR3: CSASTGNEAFF. In DNA form, the CDR3 reads TGCAGCGCGTCGACAGGGAATGAAGCTTTCTTT.

At least ten counts were recorded for this clonotype. This rearrangement joins TRBV20-1 to TRBJ2-7, with TRBD1 identical over 8 bases. Germline assignment: CDR1 DFQATT and CDR2 SNEGSKA (reference sequence). Germline trimming cut 5 bases from V and 2 bases from J; bases unmatched to any gene: 11. This CDR3 spans 15 amino acids. The CDR3 DNA follows: TGCAGTGCTTTCTCCGGGACAGGCCAGACCTACGAGCAGTACTTC. It translates to CSAFSGTGQTYEQYF.

This clonotype was found many times. The V call is TRBV2, the J call TRBJ2-7; no reliable D call. The germline V gene has CDR1 SNHLY and CDR2 FYNNEI. V was pared by 4 bases and J by 0 bases, with 10 bases between. The CDR3 is 14 amino acids. For the CDR3, the DNA is TGTGCCAGCAGTGGGGTCGACCGCTCCTACGAGCAGTACTTC. It yields the protein CASSGVDRSYEQYF.

With respect to this clonotype: A much bigger clone sits one base away, suggesting this may be a read error. The CDR3, as DNA: TGTGCCAGCAGCTTATCCGGGACTATACCATACGATCAGTACTTC. Translation gives CASSLSGTIPYDQYF. The chain recombines TRBV7-9 with TRBJ2-7, with TRBD2 matching over 7 bases. This CDR3 contains 15 residues. Per the germline V gene, CDR1 is SEHNR and CDR2 is FQNEAQ (reference sequence).